What follows are 27 T cell receptor beta chains derived from one specimen sequenced in a study of cytomegalovirus exposure and HLA in healthy donors. PCR was performed using 60 Vbeta and 13 Jbeta primers. Measured with immunoSEQ multiplex PCR; TCRdb has only the in-frame clones, and not every one. The table shows some 200,000 clones, with roughly four fifths occurring only once. Sequencing input: PBMCs. Receptors were obtained from a man aged 50 or older in good health and CMV-seronegative.

The rearrangement joins TRBV10-2 to TRBJ2-5, with 7 bases aligning to TRBD2. The germline CDR1 and CDR2 sequences are WSHSY and SAAADI. This CDR3 spans 13 amino acids. The V and J ends lost 6 bases and 4 bases, in that order; junction bases with no gene match: 5. CDR3 sequence: CASRGGSGETQYF. The CDR3 DNA reads TGCGCCAGCAGGGGAGGGTCCGGAGAGACCCAGTACTTC.

The V gene is TRBV9, the J gene TRBJ2-2; TRBD2 might be the D (6 bases). This CDR3 is 16 amino acids long. V was clipped by 4 bases and J by 2 bases, with 15 bases between them. CDR1 and CDR2 (germline): SGDLS, YYNGEE. CDR3 coding DNA: TGTGCCAGCAGCCCTCAGGTGGGGGGAAACACCGGGGAGCTGTTTTTT. Protein: CASSPQVGGNTGELFF. Full variable domain (rest looked up from reference TRBV9 and TRBJ2-2): DSGVTQTPKHLITATGQRVTLRCSPRSGDLSVYWYQQSLDQGLQFLIQYYNGEERAKGNILERFSAQQFPDLHSELNLSSLELGDSALYFCASSPQVGGNTGELFFGEGSRLTVL.

The chain uses TRBV10-3 and TRBJ2-1, with D maybe TRBD1 (6 bases). Per germline, CDR1 ENHRY and CDR2 SYGVKD. Trimming stripped 10 bases from V and 5 bases from J, with 15 bases between. The CDR3 extends over 13 amino acids. The DNA for the CDR3 is TGTGCCACTTCCAGGGGTGATAACAATGAGCAGTTCTTC. Amino acid sequence: CATSRGDNNEQFF.

V gene TRBV6-5 combines with J gene TRBJ1-2; D perhaps matches TRBD1 (6 bases). CDR1 is MNHEY, CDR2 SVGAGI, per germline. Trimming took off 0 bases at V and 2 bases at J, with 10 bases between the two ends. The CDR3 has 15 residues. The CDR3 DNA sequence: TGTGCCAGCAGTTACTCGAGGACAGTAAACTATGGCTACACCTTC. It is translated as CASSYSRTVNYGYTF.

This clone turned up a few times. The V gene is TRBV7-3, the J gene TRBJ1-3; D is perhaps TRBD1 (6 bases). V gave up 4 bases and J gave up 4 bases, with 17 bases separating them. The CDR3 has 16 amino acids. Per the germline V gene, CDR1 is SGHTA and CDR2 is FQGTGA. The CDR3 region is CASSSQGSGTGNTIYF. The CDR3 DNA follows: TGTGCCAGCAGCTCCCAGGGATCCGGGACAGGAAACACCATATATTTT.

Note on this clone: The sample holds other DNA sequences that translate to the same CDR3. The gene calls are TRBV30 and TRBJ2-7, with 12 bases aligning to TRBD2. There are 14 residues in the CDR3. Germline CDR1 reads GTSNPN; CDR2 reads SVGIG (reference sequence). V shed 7 bases and J 5 bases; nucleotides not matched to a gene: 9. CDR3 bases: TGTGCCTTCAGACTAGCGGGAGTATGGCACGAGCAGTACTTC. Its protein product is CAFRLAGVWHEQYF.

The V gene is TRBV2, the J gene TRBJ1-6, with D possibly TRBD1 on 5 matching bases. There are 13 residues in the CDR3. Per the germline V gene, CDR1 is SNHLY and CDR2 is FYNNEI. V lost 7 bases and J 10 bases, leaving 14 bases between the germline ends. The CDR3 DNA follows: TGTGCCAGCACCGGGCAGGGCCGGTCACCCCTCCACTTT. Its translation: CASTGQGRSPLHF.

The chain is built from TRBV18 and TRBJ2-1, with D uncertain. Trimming took 1 base from V and 5 from J, leaving 6 bases between them. CDR1 and CDR2 from the germline V gene are KGHSH and LQKENI. The CDR3 is 13 amino acids. CDR3 sequence (DNA): TGTGCCAGCTCACCACTTATAGACAATGAGCAGTTCTTC. Amino acid sequence: CASSPLIDNEQFF.

The rearrangement links TRBV7-9 to TRBJ2-7, with D tentatively TRBD1 (6 bases). This CDR3 spans 15 amino acids. V was pared by 1 base and J by 4 bases, with 14 bases between. Germline V gene lookup returns CDR1 SEHNR and CDR2 FQNEAQ (reference sequence). CDR3 residues: CASSLVTGPLYEQYF. The CDR3 DNA reads as TGTGCCAGCAGCTTAGTGACAGGACCTCTATACGAGCAGTACTTC.

This clone was observed a few times. The rearrangement joins TRBV28 to TRBJ1-4; 8 nucleotides line up with TRBD1. Trimming removed 7 bases from V and 8 bases from J; junction bases left unmatched: 9. The CDR3 spans 14 residues. Per the germline V gene, CDR1 is MDHEN and CDR2 is SYDVKM. The CDR3 here is CASTLGDRNEKLFF. CDR3 bases: TGTGCCAGCACTTTGGGGGACAGGAACGAAAAACTGTTTTTT.

This rearrangement joins TRBV7-3 to TRBJ2-3; 8 bases line up with TRBD2. The CDR3 is 16 amino acids. The V segment lost 5 bases and the J segment 0 bases; nucleotides outside the gene matches: 7. CDR1 is SGHTA and CDR2 is FQGTGA in the germline V gene. CDR3 sequence: CASSPQAGASTDTQYF. DNA of the CDR3: TGTGCCAGCAGCCCACAAGCGGGGGCGAGCACAGATACGCAGTATTTT.

The J gene is TRBJ2-1, the V gene TRBV27; 8 positions match TRBD1. This CDR3 has 16 residues. CDR1 MNHEY and CDR2 SMNVEV come from the germline V gene (reference sequence). The trim removed 6 bases at V and 8 bases at J, leaving 15 bases unmatched. The CDR3 region is CASRSKPWTGIYEQFF. The CDR3 coding sequence is TGTGCCAGCAGATCCAAACCTTGGACAGGGATCTATGAGCAGTTCTTC.

The J gene is TRBJ1-5, the V gene TRBV28; 8 nucleotides align to TRBD1. The CDR3 is 14 amino acids. Per the germline V gene, CDR1 is MDHEN and CDR2 is SYDVKM. J was trimmed by 6 bases and V by 5 bases; bases with no gene match: 6. DNA for the CDR3: TGTGCCAGCAGTGGAAACAGGGGGGTTCAGCCCCAGCATTTT. This codes for CASSGNRGVQPQHF. Full variable domain (rest looked up from reference TRBV28 and TRBJ1-5): DVKVTQSSRYLVKRTGEKVFLECVQDMDHENMFWYRQDPGLGLRLIYFSYDVKMKEKGDIPEGYSVSREKKERFSLILESASTNQTSMYLCASSGNRGVQPQHFGDGTRLSIL.

The chain has TRBV19 and TRBJ2-1; the match to TRBD1 covers 7 bases. V trimming: 3 bases; J trimming: 0 bases; junction bases outside the gene matches: 14. The CDR3 has 19 residues. The V gene's germline CDR1 is LNHDA and CDR2 SQIVND (reference sequence). The CDR3 reads CASSIKGAYILSSYNEQFF. The DNA of the CDR3 is TGTGCCAGTAGTATCAAGGGGGCCTATATTTTGAGCTCCTACAATGAGCAGTTCTTC.

CDR3 sequence (DNA): TGTGCCAGCAGTGTAGTGGGAGGAACCACTGAAGCTTTCTTT. This encodes CASSVVGGTTEAFF. The rearrangement links TRBV7-8 to TRBJ1-1; the D is unclear. Trimming removed 6 bases at V and 4 bases at J, with 15 bases between. The length of the CDR3 is 14 residues. Germline V gene lookup returns CDR1 SGHVS and CDR2 FQNEAQ.

The rearrangement links TRBV29-1 to TRBJ1-1; tentatively, D is TRBD1 (6 bases). Germline loops: CDR1 SQVTM, CDR2 ANQGSEA. There are 12 residues in the CDR3. V was clipped by 7 bases and J by 5 bases, with 14 bases between them. The CDR3 sequence: CSADRLDTEAFF. Here the CDR3 DNA reads TGCAGCGCTGACAGGTTGGATACTGAAGCTTTCTTT. The full variable domain, rest sourced from reference TRBV29-1 and TRBJ1-1, is SAVISQKPSRDICQRGTSLTIQCQVDSQVTMMFWYRQQPGQSLTLIATANQGSEATYESGFVIDKFPISRPNLTFSTLTVSNMSPEDSSIYLCSADRLDTEAFFGQGTRLTVV.

V gene TRBV5-1 combines with J gene TRBJ2-2; a possible D gene is TRBD2 (6 bases). Trimming took 4 bases from V and 0 from J, leaving 13 bases between them. This CDR3 contains 16 residues. Per germline, CDR1 SGHRS and CDR2 YFSETQ. CDR3 bases: TGCGCCAGCAGCCCAAGCACTAGCCCGAACACCGGGGAGCTGTTTTTT. As protein: CASSPSTSPNTGELFF.

The chain is built from TRBV15 and TRBJ2-4; TRBD1 matches at 10 bases. V lost 5 bases and J lost 1; bases outside the gene matches: 11. Germline V gives CDR1 LNHNV, CDR2 YYDKDF (reference sequence). The CDR3 has 18 amino acids. CDR3 region: CATSGGDRGRGAKNIQYF. The CDR3 DNA reads as TGTGCCACCAGCGGGGGGGACAGGGGACGGGGGGCCAAAAACATTCAGTACTTC.

The V and J genes are TRBV7-9 and TRBJ2-1; TRBD1 matches at 8 bases. Trimming cost V 3 bases and J 7 bases; bases outside gene matches: 5. The CDR3 is 14 amino acids. Per the germline V gene, CDR1 is SEHNR and CDR2 is FQNEAQ (reference sequence). The CDR3 region has the DNA TGTGCCAGCAGCTTTCGGGACAGGAGAAATGAGCAGTTCTTC. It codes for CASSFRDRRNEQFF.

The chain combines TRBV2 with TRBJ2-5, with 7 bases lining up with TRBD1. Unmatched junction bases numbered 10, after V lost 7 bases and J lost 5 bases. The CDR3 is 14 amino acids. Germline V gene data show CDR1 as SNHLY and CDR2 as FYNNEI. In DNA form, the CDR3 reads TGTGCCAGCATGAGACAGGGTCTGGGGGAGACCCAGTACTTC. It translates to CASMRQGLGETQYF.

The J gene is TRBJ2-1, the V gene TRBV5-1; no firm D call. Germline values: CDR1 SGHRS, CDR2 YFSETQ. The CDR3 loop spans 11 amino acids. Between the trimmed V and J ends, which lost 3 bases and 7 bases, there was a span of 5 bases. The chain's CDR3 is CASSSENEQFF. CDR3 in DNA: TGCGCCAGCAGCTCGGAGAATGAGCAGTTCTTC. The whole variable domain, filled in from reference TRBV5-1 and TRBJ2-1, reads KAGVTQTPRYLIKTRGQQVTLSCSPISGHRSVSWYQQTPGQGLQFLFEYFSETQRNKGNFPGRFSGRQFSNSRSEMNVSTLELGDSALYLCASSSENEQFFGPGTRLTVL.

The chain carries TRBV6-6 and TRBJ2-5; no definite D call. V lost 6 bases, J lost 5 bases, and 7 bases lay in between. Germline CDR1 MNHNY, CDR2 SVGAGI (reference sequence). The CDR3 consists of 11 residues. CDR3: CASRTRETQYF. Written as DNA, the CDR3 is TGTGCCAGCAGGACGAGGGAGACCCAGTACTTC.

This rearrangement joins TRBV6-5 to TRBJ2-7; 9 bases line up with TRBD1. The germline V gene has CDR1 MNHEY and CDR2 SVGAGI. V lost 5 bases, J lost 2 bases, and 7 bases stayed unmatched. The CDR3 has 15 amino acids. The CDR3 here is CASSNPGQGAYEQYF. As DNA, the CDR3 is TGTGCCAGCAGTAACCCGGGACAGGGTGCCTACGAGCAGTACTTC.

This clone was counted between two and nine times. The chain carries TRBV4-3 and TRBJ1-2, with D possibly TRBD1 on 5 matching bases. CDR1 is LGHNA, CDR2 YSLEER, per germline. Trimming left V 0 bases short and J 4 bases short, with 9 bases between. This CDR3 contains 14 residues. In DNA, the CDR3 is TGCGCCAGCAGCCAAGATACAGGAACCTATGGCTACACCTTC. It codes for CASSQDTGTYGYTF.

In this sample, this clone turned up once. The chain is built from TRBV6-5 and TRBJ2-7, with 7 bases aligning to TRBD1. This CDR3 region has 15 residues. The V and J ends lost 0 bases and 3 bases, in that order; junction bases with no gene match: 5. Germline V gives CDR1 MNHEY, CDR2 SVGAGI. The CDR3 DNA is TGTGCCAGCAGTTACTCATCAGGGGGTAACTACGAGCAGTACTTC. Amino acid sequence: CASSYSSGGNYEQYF.

The chain joins TRBV7-8 to TRBJ1-1, with 8 bases aligning to TRBD1. CDR3 length: 14 amino acids. After removal of 7 bases from V and 2 bases from J, the junction contained 6 bases not matched to a gene. CDR1 is SGHVS, CDR2 FQNEAQ, per germline. CDR3 residues: CASTMGQANTEAFF. In nucleotides, the CDR3 is TGTGCCAGCACCATGGGACAGGCCAACACTGAAGCTTTCTTT.

The rearrangement uses TRBV4-1 and TRBJ2-1, with D possibly TRBD2 on 7 matching bases. The V end lost 1 base, the J end lost 7 bases, and 14 bases lay between the germline ends. The V gene's germline CDR1 is MGHRA and CDR2 YSYEKL. The CDR3 covers 15 residues. CDR3 region: CASSQGHGGRNEQFF. The DNA for the CDR3 is TGCGCCAGCAGCCAAGGTCACGGGGGGCGGAATGAGCAGTTCTTC.